Listed below are T cell receptor beta chains from one sample, sequenced in a study of blood T cell repertoires in COVID-19. The data were produced by immunoSEQ multiplex PCR, yet TCRdb's version contains in-frame clones alone and is incomplete. The sample contains approximately 200,000 clones, roughly 82% of which appear only once. Material for sequencing was PBMCs or T cells enriched from blood (not recorded which). These receptors all come from a man aged 35-49 years who had recovered from COVID-19. Each CDR3 is given without its conserved first and last residue. Not all rows give a size; the values are once, few, many and, for expanded clones, a class.

TRBJ2-2 | once | TRBV28 | ASSSKDRGDTGELF
TRBJ2-3 | - | TRBV18 | ASSPTSTDTQY
TRBJ1-2 | - | TRBV5-1 | ASSYYDRDGYT
TRBJ2-1 | - | TRBV5-5 | ASSLGSASYNEQF
TRBJ1-5 | - | TRBV18 | ASSPQGATNQPQH
TRBJ1-5 | - | TRBV19 | ASSIGQTHQPQH
TRBJ2-5 | - | TRBV12-3/TRBV12-4 | ASSLSGETQY
TRBJ1-6 | - | TRBV7-3 | ASSLRGGQSRAPLH
TRBJ2-7 | - | TRBV11-2 | ASSTSRSYEQY
TRBJ2-3 | - | TRBV7-9 | ASSVSAGLTDTQY
TRBJ1-2 | - | TRBV3-1/TRBV3-2 | ASSQGFGTLNYGYT
TRBJ2-3 | once | TRBV28 | ASSLGPYTQY
TRBJ2-5 | - | TRBV5-5 | ASSLKAGWETQY
TRBJ1-2 | - | TRBV18 | ASSPTEGAYGYT
TRBJ1-1 | - | TRBV27 | ASSLLSRQGGTEAF
TRBJ1-1 | few | TRBV7-9 | ASSANLGTGVTSGEAF
TRBJ2-1 | - | TRBV9 | ASSVPTSGESSYNEQF
TRBJ2-5 | - | TRBV11-3 | ASSLHASAETQY
TRBJ1-5 | few | TRBV7-6 | ASSLVAGGGQPQH
TRBJ2-2 | - | TRBV5-4 | ASRPRPGLGNTGELF
TRBJ2-5 | - | TRBV29-1 | SASRGGETQY
TRBJ1-1 | - | TRBV20-1 | SALVLAF
TRBJ2-1 | - | TRBV9 | ASSAGLKNNEQF
TRBJ1-3 | - | TRBV27 | ASSSKDRDFNTIY
TRBJ2-5 | - | TRBV7-2 | ASSPHRTSGDQETQY
TRBJ1-2 | - | TRBV6-5 | ASSYIAGVYGYT
TRBJ2-2 | - | TRBV4-3 | ASSQDIYTGELF
TRBJ2-1 | once | TRBV28 | ASSPTGYEQF
TRBJ1-2 | - | TRBV11-2 | ASSRRVGVDGYT
TRBJ1-2 | - | TRBV19 | ASSIPGQQNYYGYT
TRBJ1-5 | - | TRBV2 | ASSRQLPSNQPQH
TRBJ2-1 | - | TRBV7-3 | ASSSVASGYNEQF
TRBJ1-2 | - | TRBV2 | ASSYGHSGYT
TRBJ1-2 | - | TRBV4-3 | ASSQDNRGRGYGYT
TRBJ1-1 | - | TRBV14 | ASSQDDISRGNTEAF
TRBJ2-1 | - | TRBV23-1 | ASSQLIKGLSSSYNEQF
TRBJ1-4 | - | TRBV9 | ASSAGGTNEKLF
TRBJ1-3 | - | TRBV9 | ASSIGTGQGNTIY
TRBJ1-3 | - | TRBV27 | ASSTLSGTTGNTIY
TRBJ2-7 | - | TRBV29-1 | SVERGYEQY
TRBJ1-5 | - | TRBV7-2 | ASSLDAGGNQPQH
TRBJ1-5 | few | TRBV18 | ASSPQRDSSNQPQH
TRBJ1-6 | - | TRBV28 | ASLPGYYSPLH
TRBJ2-7 | - | TRBV27 | ASSHGTGYEQY
TRBJ2-3 | - | TRBV7-2 | ASSLAGLAFGDTQY
TRBJ1-1 | few | TRBV7-8 | ASSEREGNTEAF
TRBJ2-2 | once | TRBV20-1 | SASLRAGELF
TRBJ1-5 | few | TRBV25-1 | ASSATGSNQPQH
TRBJ1-6 | few | TRBV12-3/TRBV12-4 | ASRRQGDSPLH
TRBJ1-3 | - | TRBV29-1 | SVEKRGRDSGNTIY
TRBJ2-7 | - | TRBV4-2 | ASSQEGGGEQY
TRBJ2-1 | - | TRBV24-1 | ATSDWRLAGDNEQF
TRBJ1-2 | - | TRBV5-8 | ASSYPGSKSYYNYGYT
TRBJ2-1 | - | TRBV4-3 | ASSQDSGMVEQF
TRBJ1-5 | - | TRBV7-9 | ASSLTGDQPQH
TRBJ2-7 | - | TRBV7-8 | ASSLEVYEQY
TRBJ2-1 | few | TRBV5-5 | ASSLFLDYEQF